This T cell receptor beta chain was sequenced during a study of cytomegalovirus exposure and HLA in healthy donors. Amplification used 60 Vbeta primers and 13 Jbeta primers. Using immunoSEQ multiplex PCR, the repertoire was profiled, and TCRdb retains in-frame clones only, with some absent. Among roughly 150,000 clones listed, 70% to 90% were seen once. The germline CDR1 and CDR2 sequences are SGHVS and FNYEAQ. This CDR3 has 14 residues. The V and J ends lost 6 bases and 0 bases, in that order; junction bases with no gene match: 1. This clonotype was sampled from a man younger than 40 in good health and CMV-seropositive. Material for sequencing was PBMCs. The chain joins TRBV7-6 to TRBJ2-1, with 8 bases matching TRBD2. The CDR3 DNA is TGTGCCAGCAGAAGCGGGAGCTCCTACAATGAGCAGTTCTTC. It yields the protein CASRSGSSYNEQFF. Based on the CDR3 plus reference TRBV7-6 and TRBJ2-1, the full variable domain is GAGVSQSPRYKVTKRGQDVALRCDPISGHVSLYWYRQALGQGPEFLTYFNYEAQQDKSGLPNDRFSAERPEGSISTLTIQRTEQRDSAMYRCASRSGSSYNEQFFGPGTRLTVL.